Below are 8 T cell receptor beta chains sequenced from a single sample in a study of Tregs in tolerant kidney transplant recipients. This table comes from immunoSEQ multiplex PCR, and its TCRdb copy is limited to in-frame clones, with some not included. The table has fewer than 150,000 clones, roughly 93% seen once. The sample taken for sequencing was CD4+ T cells from blood. These receptors came from a human donor in good health.

This clone has only one observation. The gene calls are TRBV10-2 and TRBJ1-2, with 8 bases lining up with TRBD1. The V segment lost 7 bases and the J segment 4 bases; nucleotides outside the gene matches: 8. This CDR3 has 14 residues. CDR1 WSHSY and CDR2 SAAADI come from the germline V gene. CDR3: CASTAGTGGYGYTF. CDR3 DNA: TGCGCCAGCACCGCGGGGACAGGAGGCTATGGCTACACCTTC.

The V and J genes are TRBV5-1 and TRBJ1-1, with D tentatively TRBD1 (5 bases). There are 14 residues in the CDR3. Trimming took off 4 bases at V and 6 bases at J, with 16 bases between the two ends. Germline CDR1 and CDR2: SGHRS and YFSETQ. DNA of the CDR3: TGCGCCAGCAGCGAACCCGCGGGGGGGTCTGAAGCTTTCTTT. Its protein is CASSEPAGGSEAFF.

The V call is TRBV6-5, the J call TRBJ1-2, with D unclear. Trimming left V 5 bases short and J 8 bases short, with 18 bases between. The CDR3 contains 14 residues. The germline gives CDR1 MNHEY, CDR2 SVGAGI. CDR3: CASSERGDLRGYTF. CDR3 coding DNA: TGTGCCAGCAGTGAACGAGGAGACCTACGAGGCTACACCTTC.

CDR3 nucleotides: TGCGCCAGCGGGACTAGCGGGGTAGATACGCAGTATTTT. Residues: CASGTSGVDTQYF. The chain couples TRBV10-2 to TRBJ2-3; 13 nucleotides align to TRBD2. Germline V gene data show CDR1 as WSHSY and CDR2 as SAAADI. Trimming removed 8 bases from V and 5 bases from J; junction bases left unmatched: 1. The CDR3 runs to 13 residues.

CDR3 sequence (DNA): TGTGCCAGCAGTACGGCAGGGAGGAACACTGAAGCTTTCTTT. It is translated as CASSTAGRNTEAFF. The V gene is TRBV27, the J gene TRBJ1-1; weak D call: TRBD1 (5 bases). CDR3 length: 14 amino acids. The germline V gene encodes CDR1 MNHEY and CDR2 SMNVEV (reference sequence). Trimming stripped 5 bases from V and 1 base from J, with 11 bases between.

This sequence joins TRBV2 and TRBJ2-7, with 7 bases fitting TRBD2. The CDR3 contains 15 residues. Germline lookup yields CDR1 SNHLY and CDR2 FYNNEI. The junction had 10 bases not matched to a gene; V was cut back by 3 bases and J by 5 bases. CDR3 residues: CASSEASGGWNEQYF. CDR3 DNA: TGTGCCAGCAGTGAGGCTAGCGGAGGGTGGAACGAGCAGTACTTC.

The chain recombines TRBV27 with TRBJ2-5; 11 positions match TRBD1. The CDR3 is 18 amino acids. J lost 5 bases, V lost 0 bases, and 11 bases had no gene match. Germline loops: CDR1 MNHEY, CDR2 SMNVEV (reference sequence). Here the CDR3 reads CASSLSWGQGEFWETQYF. In DNA, the CDR3 is TGTGCCAGCAGTTTATCGTGGGGACAGGGGGAATTTTGGGAGACCCAGTACTTC.

The genes are TRBV11-1 and TRBJ1-2; D gene unclear. The V gene's germline CDR1 is SGHAT and CDR2 FQDESV (reference sequence). This CDR3 spans 12 amino acids. V was pared by 5 bases and J by 4 bases, with 8 bases between. Here the CDR3 reads CASSPRPYGYTF. The CDR3 bases are TGTGCCAGCAGCCCACGCCCCTATGGCTACACCTTC.